This note documents a single T cell receptor (beta chain) sequence. This receptor's antigen is unknown. Base qualities are not provided; no much larger clone lies one nucleotide away. This sample stems from a study of persistence of HIV-infected CD4 T cells (dated by TCRdb to the early 2020s). With respect to the entire study: Participants had been on suppressive ART for a median of about eight years. The clonality of all cells in each sorted population was assessed by TCRbeta sequencing, whereas the clonality of infected cells was assessed by proviral sequencing. Peripheral blood samples of up to roughly 180 mL were taken at multiple time points, with the exception of two participants who underwent leukapheresis at a single time point. In the cross-participant TCR cluster analysis, under ten participants were included for CMV and roughly seven participants were included for Gag. The study isolated CMV- and HIV-1 Gag-responding CD4+ T cells from ART-treated individuals to examine antigen-driven clonal expansion of HIV-1-infected cells. Findings and caveats that apply to the study as a whole: Significantly lower TCRbeta richness was observed in CMV- and Gag-responding cells than in anti-CD3/anti-CD28-responding cells, and higher oligoclonality was observed in CMV-responding cells than in CD3/CD28-stimulated and Gag-responding cells. Restriction of bulk TCR analyses to the rare CMV-responding cells that actually carried HIV-1 proviruses was not possible. Only a small number of individuals took part in the study, and the range of antigens tested was limited. Antigen-responding cells were enriched for expanded CDR3beta sequences that were degenerate, which suggests that CD4+ responses to CMV and Gag underwent convergent selection. A correlation was observed between TCR oligoclonality and proviral oligoclonality within the same sorted populations.

What the treatment or condition label conveys for this sample: suppressive antiretroviral therapy. A pool of overlapping HIV-1 Gag 15-mer peptides, at roughly 1 ug per peptide per mL, was used to stimulate the cells. CD4+ T cells that responded were sorted based on upregulation of both CD40 ligand and CD69. HIV-1-infected adults in whom suppressive ART had been started during chronic infection were enrolled as participants. Participants had undetectable plasma HIV-1 RNA below 50 copies/mL for at least 4 years. To be included, a participant needed positive CMV serology and a CD4+ T cell count above 400 cells/uL. Before stimulation, PBMCs were isolated using density centrifugation and then depleted of CD8+ T cells. CD8-depleted PBMCs were stimulated for about 19 hours with anti-CD28/CD49d costimulation, CD40-blocking antibody and enfuvirtide to prevent new infections. Cell sorting was done on a Beckman Coulter MoFlo Legacy or XDP sorter, and dead cells were excluded with propidium iodide. The QIAamp DNA Mini Kit was used for genomic DNA extraction from samples above one million cells, and the Quick-DNA Microprep Kit was used otherwise.

A distance of 9 bases separates the germline ends of V and J, which lose 5 bases and 6 bases respectively. Inclusive of the bounding cysteine and phenylalanine, the CDR3 is 11 residues long. Here the CDR3 DNA is all that survives: 33 bases in frame from base 1. The germline V gene (reference sequence) sets CDR1 to DFQATT and CDR2 to SNEGSKA. The immunoSEQ hsTCRB assay version 4, run in survey mode, was used to sequence TCRbeta repertoires from genomic DNA. Genomic DNA was diluted to 9 to 10 ng/uL, and up to roughly 1 ug per sample was used for TCRbeta sequencing. On the authors' methods: TCRbeta data analysis was done in ImmunoSeq Analyzer 3.0, and diversity was calculated on productive nucleotide rearrangements. Lower-bound TCR diversity was estimated with the improved Chao index, and clonality with the Gini coefficient using the Immunarch R package. Different nucleotide rearrangements encoding the same CDR3beta amino acid sequence were treated as distinct clonotypes. Differential abundance analysis identified TCRbeta sequences significantly enriched in antigen-responding cells relative to anti-CD3/anti-CD28-activated cells. GLIPH2 clustered TCRs by predicted peptide-MHC specificity, both within individual participants and across merged participant data sets. TCRdb carries this immuneACCESS record with in-frame sequences only. Its versions omit some clonotypes, under half of them owing to an unresolved V gene in the studies checked, with the rest unexplained. D and trimming come from the DNA, and the V and J calls and clone size come from that table. The sample records about 27,000 clones, about 74% of which are singletons. The ten largest clones capture about 1.7% of the sample.

The sequenced sample was CD4+ T cells sorted from PBMCs after approximately 19-hour stimulation, obtained from a patient who received antiretroviral therapy. Explained via the paper, the cell subset or site label denotes: CD40L+CD69+ CD4 T cells responding to HIV-1 Gag peptides. Here the chain combines TRBV20-1 and TRBJ2-3; confidence is insufficient to name the D gene. This receptor was identified in an adult man with HIV who was CMV-seropositive. The DNA reads TGCAGTGCTTATATCGTGGATACGCAGTATTTT. This gives the protein CSAYIVDTQYF.